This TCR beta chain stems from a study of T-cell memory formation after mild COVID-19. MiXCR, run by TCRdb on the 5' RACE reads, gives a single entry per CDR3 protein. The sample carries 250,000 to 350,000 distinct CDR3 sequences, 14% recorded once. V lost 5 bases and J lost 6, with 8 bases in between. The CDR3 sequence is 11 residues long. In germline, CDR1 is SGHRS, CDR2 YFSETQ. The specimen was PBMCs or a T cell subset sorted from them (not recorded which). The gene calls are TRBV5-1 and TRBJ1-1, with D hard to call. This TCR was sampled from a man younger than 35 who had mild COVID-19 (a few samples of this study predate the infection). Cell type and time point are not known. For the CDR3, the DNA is TGCGCCAGCAGGAGGGCTGCTGAAGCTTTCTTT. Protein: CASRRAAEAFF.